This T cell receptor (beta chain) emerged from a study of blood T cell repertoires in COVID-19. There are 15 residues in the CDR3. The ends were cut back, 3 bases at V and 1 base at J, with 12 bases in the middle. The germline V gene has CDR1 LNHNV and CDR2 YYDKDF (reference sequence). Original data processing: For nucleated cells, counts were estimated from reference gene primer amplification. Sequenced by immunoSEQ multiplex PCR; TCRdb stores in-frame clones only, minus some. The V and J calls and clone size are taken from that table; D and trimming were inferred from the DNA. This table has roughly 70,000 clones, roughly 87% appearing once. One Seattle source followed patients from active infection through their disease course.

The TCR comes from a man aged 45-65 years with COVID-19, enrolled during active disease. The rearrangement uses TRBV15 and TRBJ1-1; D not certain. The material sequenced was peripheral blood. CDR3 in DNA: TGTGCCACCAGCAGCCCGAGACTGTGGAACACTGAAGCTTTCTTT. It specifies CATSSPRLWNTEAFF.